Shown below are 28 T cell receptor beta chains from a single sample sequenced in a study of metastatic and nonmetastatic thyroid tumors. Patients had received no treatment of any kind before thyroid surgery. Using MiXCR, TCRdb re-called clones from the PCR reads. The sample holds 45,000 to 65,000 clones; roughly 22% are singletons and the top ten take around 4%. The sample consisted of blood. The receptors originated from a female donor with papillary thyroid cancer or a benign thyroid nodule (not recorded which). Some clones in this sample may be carry-over from other donors' samples.

This clone was seen many times. A read error may be the cause here, since a much bigger clone is one base away. The V and J genes are TRBV6-1 and TRBJ1-2; perhaps TRBD1 as D (5 bases). Germline V gives CDR1 MNHNS, CDR2 SASEGT. Deletions cut 8 bases from V and 3 bases from J, with 19 bases between. The CDR3 is 15 residues long. The CDR3 here is CASGHGTERHYGYTF. The CDR3 bases are TGTGCCAGCGGACACGGGACGGAGAGGCACTATGGCTACACCTTC.

This clone was detected ten times or more. V and J are TRBV20-1 and TRBJ2-1; D call uncertain. In germline, CDR1 is DFQATT, CDR2 SNEGSKA (reference sequence). The CDR3 extends over 14 amino acids. V shed 4 bases and J shed 6 bases, with 16 bases lying between them. CDR3 nucleotides: TGCAGTGCTACCCTACCCGGCGGCGTCAATGAGCAGTTCTTC. This encodes CSATLPGGVNEQFF.

Within the sample, this clone is medium-sized. The chain couples TRBV6-4 to TRBJ2-1, with 9 bases matching TRBD2. Germline CDR1 and CDR2: MRHNA and SNTAGT. The CDR3 totals 15 residues. V dropped 3 bases and J dropped 7; count of bases not matched to a gene: 7. The CDR3 region is CASSEDSGSRNEQFF. The CDR3 DNA is TGTGCCAGCAGTGAGGATAGCGGGAGTCGAAATGAGCAGTTCTTC.

This clone was detected ten times or more. V usage is TRBV29-1 and J usage is TRBJ2-7; TRBD1 matches 7 bases. The germline V gene encodes CDR1 SQVTM and CDR2 ANQGSEA. Losses at the gene ends were 7 bases for V and 6 bases for J; bases not matched to a gene: 12. The CDR3 extends over 13 amino acids. DNA for the CDR3: TGCAGCGCTACACTAACAGGGGCGGGCGAGCAGTACTTC. It encodes CSATLTGAGEQYF.

This clone was seen only a few times. This may be a read error, as it is one base from a much larger clone. This rearrangement joins TRBV15 to TRBJ2-7; D remains ambiguous. This CDR3 contains 12 residues. Germline CDR1 LNHNV, CDR2 YYDKDF (reference sequence). CDR3 nucleotide sequence: TGTGTCACCAGCGAGAACCACTACGAGCAGTACTTC. Translation: CVTSENHYEQYF.

The rearrangement links TRBV6-1 to TRBJ2-7, with TRBD2 identical over 9 bases. With 7 bases clipped from V and 3 bases from J, the junction kept 10 bases outside the gene matches. The CDR3 runs 15 residues. Germline V gene data show CDR1 as MNHNS and CDR2 as SASEGT. The CDR3 region is CASTRGTSWGYEQYF. The CDR3 DNA reads as TGTGCCAGCACCCGAGGGACTAGCTGGGGCTACGAGCAGTACTTC.

This clone was seen only a few times. The rearrangement links TRBV6-1 to TRBJ2-2; D call uncertain. CDR1 MNHNS and CDR2 SASEGT come from the germline V gene. This CDR3 contains 13 residues. Trimming took off 4 bases at V and 1 base at J, with 4 bases between the two ends. CDR3 region: CASSAGNTGELFF. For the CDR3, the DNA is TGTGCCAGCAGTGCAGGGAACACCGGGGAGCTGTTTTTT.

There are many counts of this clone. The chain uses TRBV28 and TRBJ2-7; D is ambiguous. The germline CDR1 and CDR2 sequences are MDHEN and SYDVKM. Between the trimmed V and J ends, which lost 5 bases and 4 bases, there was a span of 9 bases. There are 12 residues in the CDR3. CDR3 sequence (DNA): TGTGCCAGCAGTATAAGGCGGTACGAGCAGTACTTC. This encodes CASSIRRYEQYF.

This clone was seen at least ten times. J is TRBJ2-5 and V is TRBV5-1; D remains unclear. The CDR3 length is 15 residues. Germline lookup yields CDR1 SGHRS and CDR2 YFSETQ. Trimming shortened V by 0 bases and J by 4 bases, and 13 bases separated the two germline ends. CDR3 sequence reads: CASSLAVSGLETQYF. The CDR3 bases are TGCGCCAGCAGCTTGGCTGTATCTGGGCTAGAGACCCAGTACTTC. Drawing the rest from reference TRBV5-1 and TRBJ2-5, the complete variable domain is KAGVTQTPRYLIKTRGQQVTLSCSPISGHRSVSWYQQTPGQGLQFLFEYFSETQRNKGNFPGRFSGRQFSNSRSEMNVSTLELGDSALYLCASSLAVSGLETQYFGPGTRLLVL.

The table lists this clone with many counts. V and J are TRBV5-4 and TRBJ2-1, with D perhaps TRBD1 (5 bases). The CDR3 contains 15 residues. V was trimmed by 3 bases and J by 6 bases, leaving 16 bases between them. Germline CDR1 and CDR2: SGHNT and YYREEE (reference sequence). For the CDR3, the DNA is TGTGCCAGCAGCTACGACTCCCACCAGGGCAATGAGCAGTTCTTC. It encodes CASSYDSHQGNEQFF.

This clone was seen many times. CDR3: CASSLRETTDTQYF. DNA for the CDR3: TGTGCCAGCAGTTTACGGGAGACCACAGATACGCAGTATTTT. V usage is TRBV12-3 or TRBV12-4 and J usage is TRBJ2-3; possible D gene TRBD2, 6 bases. The CDR3 totals 14 residues. V was pared by 2 bases and J by 2 bases, with 8 bases between.

The sample holds many counts of this clone. Other DNA sequences in the same sample also yield this CDR3. CDR3 loop: CASMGGQGVGGANVLTF. In DNA, the CDR3 is TGTGCCAGCATGGGAGGACAGGGGGTAGGTGGGGCCAACGTCCTGACTTTC. This chain links TRBV28 with TRBJ2-6; TRBD1 matches 10 bases. With 7 bases clipped from V and 3 bases from J, the junction kept 9 bases outside the gene matches. Germline CDR1 reads MDHEN; CDR2 reads SYDVKM. CDR3 length: 17 residues.

This clone was recorded many times. The V and J genes are TRBV28 and TRBJ1-5; TRBD1 is a possible D gene (5 bases). Trimming removed 7 bases from V and 3 bases from J, with 13 bases in between. The CDR3 runs 14 residues. Germline assignment: CDR1 MDHEN and CDR2 SYDVKM. CDR3 nucleotides: TGTGCCAGCACCCGGCAGGGACCCAATCAGCCCCAGCATTTT. Amino acid sequence: CASTRQGPNQPQHF.

This clone was recorded at least ten times. V gene TRBV5-1 combines with J gene TRBJ1-5; no reliable D call. V lost 4 bases, J lost 0 bases, and 17 bases lay in between. The CDR3 has 17 amino acids. CDR1 and CDR2 (germline): SGHRS, YFSETQ. The CDR3 sequence is CASSPQPTGYSNQPQHF. The CDR3 coding sequence is TGCGCCAGCAGCCCCCAACCGACGGGTTATAGCAATCAGCCCCAGCATTTT.

This clone was counted at least ten times. The V gene is TRBV7-9, the J gene TRBJ2-7; unclear D gene. This CDR3 region has 11 residues. Per the germline V gene, CDR1 is SEHNR and CDR2 is FQNEAQ (reference sequence). Trimming cost V 6 bases and J 6 bases, with 9 bases left between them. The CDR3 spells CASRESSEQYF. In nucleotides, the CDR3 is TGTGCCAGCAGGGAGAGCAGCGAGCAGTACTTC.

This clone was seen repeatedly, ten times or more. The rearrangement uses TRBV7-2 and TRBJ2-3; TRBD1 matches 10 bases. Trimming removed 0 bases from V and 1 base from J; junction bases left unmatched: 1. This CDR3 is built from 16 residues. Germline V CDR1 and CDR2: SGHTA, FQGNSA. The CDR3 coding sequence is TGTGCCAGCAGCTTAGCCGGGACAGGGGGCACAGATACGCAGTATTTT. Protein: CASSLAGTGGTDTQYF.

The table lists this clone with many counts. V and J are TRBV3-1 and TRBJ1-1; D gene uncertain. The CDR3 extends over 16 amino acids. The V end lost 10 bases, the J end lost 0 bases, and 21 bases lay between the germline ends. Per germline, CDR1 LGHDT and CDR2 YNNKEL (reference sequence). The DNA of the CDR3 is TGTGCCAAAACGAAGCAAGCACAAAGTATGAACACTGAAGCTTTCTTT. Protein product: CAKTKQAQSMNTEAFF.

The chain couples TRBV20-1 to TRBJ1-2; D may be TRBD1 (5 bases). Trimming took off 7 bases at V and 4 bases at J, with 13 bases between the two ends. Germline V lookup: CDR1 DFQATT, CDR2 SNEGSKA (reference sequence). The CDR3 extends over 12 amino acids. The CDR3 coding sequence is TGCAGTGTCCCCGGTGGGACCTATGGCTACACCTTC. It yields the protein CSVPGGTYGYTF.

The chain recombines TRBV4-1 with TRBJ1-5, with D tentatively TRBD1 (6 bases). Trimming cost V 0 bases and J 15 bases, with 30 bases left between them. CDR1 is MGHRA, CDR2 YSYEKL, per germline. The CDR3 is 18 amino acids. CDR3 sequence (DNA): TGCGCCAGCAGCCAAGACCCGCAGGGCGCCGGGGTCGGACAGCGCCCGCATTTT. Encoded protein: CASSQDPQGAGVGQRPHF.

This clone came up many times. The rearrangement joins TRBV30 to TRBJ2-1; 10 nucleotides align to TRBD1. With V trimmed by 5 bases and J by 9 bases, 7 bases remained unmatched. The CDR3 contains 13 residues. Germline V gives CDR1 GTSNPN, CDR2 SVGIG (reference sequence). The CDR3 here is CAWGGTGVAEQFF. In nucleotides, the CDR3 is TGTGCCTGGGGGGGGACAGGGGTTGCTGAGCAGTTCTTC.

This clone was counted at least ten times. CDR3 amino acids: CASSLRLAGGHGYEQYF. CDR3 coding DNA: TGTGCCAGTAGTCTTCGGCTAGCGGGAGGGCATGGTTACGAGCAGTACTTC. V gene TRBV19 combines with J gene TRBJ2-7, with 12 bases aligning to TRBD2. Trimming removed 5 bases from V and 4 bases from J; junction bases left unmatched: 12. This CDR3 is built from 17 residues. Germline-derived CDR1 and CDR2 are LNHDA and SQIVND (reference sequence).

CDR3: CASSRSDSYEQYF. In DNA, the CDR3 is TGTGCCAGCAGCCGATCGGACTCGTACGAGCAGTACTTC. The genes are TRBV11-2 and TRBJ2-7, with a weak D call TRBD2 (5 bases). Germline CDR1 SGHAT, CDR2 FQNNGV. The CDR3 runs to 13 residues. Trimming left V 5 bases short and J 4 bases short, with 12 bases between.

This clone was detected ten times or more. The chain recombines TRBV2 with TRBJ1-2; D not resolved. Germline V gives CDR1 SNHLY, CDR2 FYNNEI. The CDR3 covers 13 residues. The V gene lost 3 bases and the J gene lost 3 bases, with 8 bases spanning the gap. CDR3 sequence reads: CASSDAGYYGYTF. The CDR3 bases are TGTGCCAGCAGTGACGCGGGGTACTATGGCTACACCTTC.

A remark on this clone: This may be a read error: a much more frequent sequence differs by one nucleotide. The chain links TRBV6-4 to TRBJ2-3; D may be TRBD1 or TRBD2 (6 bases each). Trimming removed 5 bases from V and 4 bases from J, with 10 bases in between. The CDR3 spans 13 residues. Germline assignment: CDR1 MRHNA and CDR2 SNTAGT. The CDR3 DNA reads as TGTGCCAGCAGTTACAGGGAGGCAGATACGCAGTATTTT. This sequence encodes CASSYREADTQYF.

A word on this clone: This could be a read error, since a much larger clone is one nucleotide away. The same CDR3 is also encoded by other DNA sequences in this sample. The chain combines TRBV9 with TRBJ2-5; D call uncertain. Germline assignment: CDR1 SGDLS and CDR2 YYNGEE. With 0 bases removed from V and 5 bases from J, the gap between germline ends came to 14 bases. This CDR3 comprises 15 residues. CDR3 sequence (DNA): TGTGCCAGCAGCGTAGGGGTCAGCGAAAGGGAGACCCAGTACTTC. Encoded protein: CASSVGVSERETQYF.

This clone has ten or more counts. V usage is TRBV7-8 and J usage is TRBJ2-2; a weak D match, TRBD1 (6 bases). V lost 3 bases, J lost 4 bases, and 15 bases lay in between. The CDR3 covers 16 residues. Germline CDR1 and CDR2: SGHVS and FQNEAQ. The CDR3 region is CASSLGRGSSTGELFF. The CDR3 bases are TGTGCCAGCAGCTTGGGCAGGGGATCGTCCACCGGGGAGCTGTTTTTT. Complete variable domain (other parts from reference TRBV7-8 and TRBJ2-2): GAGVSQSPRYKVAKRGQDVALRCDPISGHVSLFWYQQALGQGPEFLTYFQNEAQLDKSGLPSDRFFAERPEGSVSTLKIQRTQQEDSAVYLCASSLGRGSSTGELFFGEGSRLTVL.

This clone came up many times. The chain couples TRBV3-1 to TRBJ2-1, with 9 bases lining up with TRBD1. After removal of 6 bases from V and 7 bases from J, the junction contained 13 bases not matched to a gene. Germline V lookup: CDR1 LGHDT, CDR2 YNNKEL (reference sequence). The CDR3 length is 16 residues. CDR3 protein: CASSQTGGVQGNEQFF. As DNA, the CDR3 is TGTGCCAGCAGTCAAACAGGGGGCGTTCAGGGAAATGAGCAGTTCTTC.

This clone was recorded at least ten times. The chain has TRBV5-1 and TRBJ1-1; TRBD1 is a possible D gene (5 bases). This CDR3 is 14 amino acids long. Per germline, CDR1 SGHRS and CDR2 YFSETQ. The V end was cut by 1 base, the J end by 10 bases, with 17 bases between. The CDR3 spells CASSLSDGGRLAFF. CDR3 coding DNA: TGCGCCAGCAGCTTGTCGGACGGGGGTCGTCTAGCTTTCTTT.